This entry describes one TCR beta chain. It has no known antigen specificity. No base quality values were provided; no much bigger clone lies one nucleotide off. Library preparation was by the immunoSEQ multiplex PCR assay. The paper's data handling went like this. A statistical classification framework was built to diagnose cytomegalovirus status from the catalog of TCR beta chain sequences. TCRdb carries this immuneACCESS record with in-frame sequences only. Its versions omit some clonotypes, under half of them owing to an unresolved V gene in the studies checked, with the rest unexplained. Clone size and V and J calls were adopted from that table, with D and trimming inferred from the DNA. The sample profile shows about 150,000 clones; 70% to 85% of them were found once. Together, the top ten hold approximately 30% of the sample. Taken from the germline V gene, the CDR1 and CDR2 loops are SGHRS and YFSETQ. The CDR3 has 15 amino acids, counting the end cysteine and phenylalanine. The CDR3 DNA has 45 bases and is translated from base 1. At the junction V is shortened by 2 bases and J by 7 bases; bases outside the gene matches: 11.

The donors belonged to the validation cohort of approximately 130 subjects, which was separate from the roughly 670-subject first cohort. This specimen belongs to a study of cytomegalovirus exposure and HLA in healthy donors (dated 2017 in TCRdb). Looking at the study overall: According to a later analysis, one platform produced both the 110 or so validation repertoires and the approximately 660 repertoires of the first cohort. The study was designed to test whether signatures of past pathogen exposure could be identified by cataloging public T cell receptors. Besides the first cohort of hundreds of subjects, a separate validation cohort made up of 90 to 150 different subjects was used. To predict cytomegalovirus infection status, the study combined high-throughput TCR immunosequencing, statistical association of individual TCRs with disease status, and machine learning. What the research found in general, with its limitations: The validation cohort had no HLA typing available for a later analysis, so co-occurrence within that cohort was assessed over all 120 or so repertoires. Most TCR sequences were seen in very few donors, while some public TCRs were found in many individuals. It was suggested by the authors that the approach could potentially be generalized to other disease states and immunological phenotypes. The classifier was reported to diagnose cytomegalovirus status with high specificity and sensitivity in both the original cohort and the validation cohort. A later analysis found that TCRs clustered in the first cohort also tended to co-occur in the roughly 120 validation repertoires, with 90% to 95% of cluster scores above 0. A few of the identified cytomegalovirus-associated TCR beta chains were confirmed in vitro to be specific for cytomegalovirus antigens. In the study, approximately 160 TCR beta chains were listed as associated with cytomegalovirus.

The sample consisted of PBMCs. This TCR was recovered from a man aged 30 to 45 in good health and CMV-seropositive. Here the chain combines TRBV5-1 and TRBJ1-2, and TRBD1 matches 7 of the central bases. This receptor has the CDR3 CASSLRQGPLVGYTF. The DNA is as follows: TGCGCCAGCAGCTTAAGACAGGGACCGTTAGTTGGCTACACCTTC.